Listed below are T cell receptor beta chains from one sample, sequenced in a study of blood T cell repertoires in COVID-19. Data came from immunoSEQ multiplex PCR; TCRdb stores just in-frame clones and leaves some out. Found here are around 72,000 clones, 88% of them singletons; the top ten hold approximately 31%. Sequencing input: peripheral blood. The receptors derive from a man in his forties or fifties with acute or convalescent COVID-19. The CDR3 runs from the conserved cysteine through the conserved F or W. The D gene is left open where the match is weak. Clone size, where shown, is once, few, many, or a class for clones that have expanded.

CASSLHGTGLYEQYF | TGTGCCAGCAGCTTACATGGAACAGGGTTATACGAGCAGTACTTC | NA | NA | TRBJ2-7 | TRBV11-2
CASVPGNSLEAFF | TGTGCCAGCGTACCCGGGAACAGTCTTGAAGCTTTCTTT | NA | NA | TRBJ1-1 | TRBV2
CASSIGRGLGNTIYF | TGTGCCAGTAGTATAGGCAGGGGGCTCGGAAACACCATATATTTT | TRBD1 | NA | TRBJ1-3 | TRBV19
CASRAGTANSPLHF | TGTGCCAGTCGAGCCGGGACAGCTAATTCACCCCTCCACTTT | TRBD1 | NA | TRBJ1-6 | TRBV19
CASSRQGNQPQHF | TGTGCCAGTAGTAGGCAGGGCAATCAGCCCCAGCATTTT | NA | once | TRBJ1-5 | TRBV19
CASSLIGGWNNEQFF | TGTGCCAGCAGTTTGATTGGAGGGTGGAACAATGAGCAGTTCTTC | NA | NA | TRBJ2-1 | TRBV27
CAIQGQGSEKLFF | TGTGCCATCCAGGGACAGGGGTCGGAAAAACTGTTTTTT | TRBD1 | NA | TRBJ1-4 | TRBV10-3
CASSQLAGAGANVLTF | TGTGCCAGCTCACAACTAGCGGGAGCTGGGGCCAACGTCCTGACTTTC | TRBD2 | NA | TRBJ2-6 | TRBV18
CASSLRQGGYSNQPQHF | TGTGCCAGTAGTCTACGACAGGGGGGTTATAGCAATCAGCCCCAGCATTTT | TRBD1 | NA | TRBJ1-5 | TRBV19
CASSKQTAFPPF | TGTGCCAGCAGCAAACAGACAGCATTCCCTCCGTTC | NA | NA | TRBJ1-2 | TRBV21-1
CASSLTGTVINQPQHF | TGTGCCAGCAGCTTGACCGGGACAGTAATCAATCAGCCCCAGCATTTT | TRBD1 | NA | TRBJ1-5 | TRBV5-8
CASSSSGTSPYEQYF | TGTGCCAGCAGTTCCTCCGGGACATCTCCTTACGAGCAGTACTTC | NA | NA | TRBJ2-7 | TRBV27
CASSPQGTYEQYF | TGTGCCAGCAGCCCCCAGGGGACCTACGAGCAGTACTTC | NA | NA | TRBJ2-7 | TRBV11-2
CATSGGTGRQETQYF | TGTGCCACCAGTGGGGGGACAGGGAGGCAAGAGACCCAGTACTTC | TRBD1 | once | TRBJ2-5 | TRBV24-1
CASSLMANTEAFF | TGTGCCAGCAGTTTAATGGCGAACACTGAAGCTTTCTTT | NA | NA | TRBJ1-1 | TRBV27
CASSLALTGGSNEKLFF | TGCGCCAGCAGCTTGGCCTTGACAGGGGGCTCTAATGAAAAACTGTTTTTT | TRBD1 | NA | TRBJ1-4 | TRBV5-1
CASSQTGAGQPQHF | TGTGCCAGCAGCCAAACAGGGGCAGGGCAGCCCCAGCATTTT | TRBD1 | few | TRBJ1-5 | TRBV3-1/TRBV3-2